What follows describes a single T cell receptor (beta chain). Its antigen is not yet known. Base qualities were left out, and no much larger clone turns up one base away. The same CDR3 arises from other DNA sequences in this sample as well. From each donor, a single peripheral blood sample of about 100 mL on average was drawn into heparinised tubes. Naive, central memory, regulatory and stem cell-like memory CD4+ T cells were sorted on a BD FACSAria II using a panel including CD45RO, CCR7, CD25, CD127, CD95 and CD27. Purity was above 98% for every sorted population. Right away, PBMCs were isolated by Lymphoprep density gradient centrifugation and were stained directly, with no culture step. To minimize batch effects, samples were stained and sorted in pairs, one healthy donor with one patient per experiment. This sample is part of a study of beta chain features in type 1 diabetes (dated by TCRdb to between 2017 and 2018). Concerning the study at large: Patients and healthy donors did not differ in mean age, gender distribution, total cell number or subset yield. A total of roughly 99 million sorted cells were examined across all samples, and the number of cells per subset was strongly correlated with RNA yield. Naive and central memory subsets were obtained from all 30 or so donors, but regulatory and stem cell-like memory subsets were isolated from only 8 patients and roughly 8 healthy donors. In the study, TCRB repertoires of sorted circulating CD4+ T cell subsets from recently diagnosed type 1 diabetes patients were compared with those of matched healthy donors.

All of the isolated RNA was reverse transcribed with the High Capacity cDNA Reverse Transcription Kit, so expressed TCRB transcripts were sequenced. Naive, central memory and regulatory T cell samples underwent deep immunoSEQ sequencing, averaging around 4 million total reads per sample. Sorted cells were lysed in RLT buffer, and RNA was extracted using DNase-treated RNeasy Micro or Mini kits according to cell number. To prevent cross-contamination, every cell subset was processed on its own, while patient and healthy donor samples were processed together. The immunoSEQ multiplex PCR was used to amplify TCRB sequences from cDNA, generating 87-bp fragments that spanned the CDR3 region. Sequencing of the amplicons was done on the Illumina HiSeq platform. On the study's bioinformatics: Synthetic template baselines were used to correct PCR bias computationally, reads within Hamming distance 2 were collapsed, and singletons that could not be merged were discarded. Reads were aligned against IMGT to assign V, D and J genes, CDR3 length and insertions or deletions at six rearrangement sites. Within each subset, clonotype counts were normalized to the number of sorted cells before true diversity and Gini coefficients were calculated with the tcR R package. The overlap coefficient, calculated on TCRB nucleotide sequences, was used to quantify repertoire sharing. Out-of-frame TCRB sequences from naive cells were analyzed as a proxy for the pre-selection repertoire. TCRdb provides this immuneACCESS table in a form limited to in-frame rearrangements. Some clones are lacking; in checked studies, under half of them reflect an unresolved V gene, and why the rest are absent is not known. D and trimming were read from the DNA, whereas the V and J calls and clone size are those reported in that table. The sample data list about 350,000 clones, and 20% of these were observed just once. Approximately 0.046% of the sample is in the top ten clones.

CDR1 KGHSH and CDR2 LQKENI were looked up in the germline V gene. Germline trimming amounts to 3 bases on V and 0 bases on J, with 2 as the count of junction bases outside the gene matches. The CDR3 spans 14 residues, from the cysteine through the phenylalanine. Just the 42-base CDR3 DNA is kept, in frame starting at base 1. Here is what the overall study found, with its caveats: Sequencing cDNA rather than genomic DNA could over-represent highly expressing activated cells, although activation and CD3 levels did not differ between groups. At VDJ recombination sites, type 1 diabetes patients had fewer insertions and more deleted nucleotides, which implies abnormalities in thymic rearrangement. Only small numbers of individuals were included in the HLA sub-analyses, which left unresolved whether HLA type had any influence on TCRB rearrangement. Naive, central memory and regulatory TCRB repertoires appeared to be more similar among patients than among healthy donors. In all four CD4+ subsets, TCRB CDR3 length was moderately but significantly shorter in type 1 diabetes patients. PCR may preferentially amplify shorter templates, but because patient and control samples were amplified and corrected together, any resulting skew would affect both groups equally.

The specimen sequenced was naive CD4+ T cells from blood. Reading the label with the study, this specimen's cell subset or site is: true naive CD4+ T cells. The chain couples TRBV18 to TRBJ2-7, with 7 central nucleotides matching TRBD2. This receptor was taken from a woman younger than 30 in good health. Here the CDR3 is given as CASSPGGSSYEQYF. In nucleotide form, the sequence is TGTGCCAGCTCACCTGGCGGGAGCTCCTACGAGCAGTACTTC.